These 13 T cell receptor beta chains share one sample of origin, sequenced in a study of vaccination effects on CD4 cells after COVID-19. Generated by immunoSEQ multiplex PCR, the TCRdb table keeps only in-frame clones and is missing some. The sample yields about 47,000 clones, 55% to 75% seen once. Their recognized antigens are unknown. Culture lasted under 13 days before CD4+ T cell isolation. It was two doses of either the BNT162b2 or mRNA-1273 vaccine that participants received. The starting material was CD4+ T cells from PBMCs cultured without peptide, obtained after COVID-19 vaccination. Source of these receptors: a human donor who received a COVID-19 vaccine.

This chain joins TRBV6-4 and TRBJ2-7; TRBD1 matches at 10 bases. V lost 5 bases, J lost 6 bases, and 7 bases stayed unmatched. CDR3 length equals 14 residues. Germline V CDR1 and CDR2: MRHNA, SNTAGT. CDR3 sequence (DNA): TGTGCCAGCAGTCCTGACAGGGGGCGACGCGAGCAGTACTTC. Amino acids: CASSPDRGRREQYF.

The rearrangement joins TRBV3-1 (or the pseudogene TRBV3-2) to TRBJ1-6, with TRBD1 matching 7 bases. CDR1 is LGHDT and CDR2 is YNNKEL in the germline V gene (reference sequence). CDR3 length: 14 residues. The junction had 3 bases not matched to a gene; V was cut back by 0 bases and J by 10 bases. CDR3 coding DNA: TGTGCCAGCAGCCAAGATATGACAGGGTCACCCCTCCACTTT. Its protein product is CASSQDMTGSPLHF.

This chain joins TRBV19 and TRBJ1-1; tentatively, D is TRBD1 (5 bases). V lost 5 bases and J 3 bases, leaving 13 bases between the germline ends. The germline gives CDR1 LNHDA, CDR2 SQIVND (reference sequence). This CDR3 comprises 14 residues. The CDR3 reads CASSPWGTYTEAFF. CDR3 DNA: TGTGCCAGTAGTCCCTGGGGGACTTACACTGAAGCTTTCTTT.

This clone occurred once. The chain employs TRBV24-1 and TRBJ2-1; TRBD1 aligns across 7 bases. Germline loops: CDR1 KGHDR, CDR2 SFDVKD. The CDR3 consists of 15 residues. J gave up 2 bases and V 7 bases, and 7 bases lay outside the gene matches. The CDR3 DNA is TGTGCCACCAGCCTGGACAGGCACACCTACAATGAGCAGTTCTTC. Translating it yields CATSLDRHTYNEQFF.

This clone was seen a handful of times. The chain uses TRBV6-5 and TRBJ1-1; D may be TRBD1 (6 bases). The CDR3 is made up of 13 amino acids. The V end lost 5 bases, the J end lost 5 bases, and 12 bases lay between the germline ends. CDR1 is MNHEY, CDR2 SVGAGI, per germline. This CDR3 is CASSLGGVTEAFF. The CDR3 nucleotides are TGTGCCAGCAGTCTAGGGGGGGTGACTGAAGCTTTCTTT.

This clone was seen only a few times. The CDR3 sequence is CASSHPSFGRDNSPLHF. The DNA of the CDR3 is TGTGCCAGCAGTCACCCCTCCTTTGGGAGGGATAATTCACCCCTCCACTTT. The chain combines TRBV6-2 or TRBV6-3 with TRBJ1-6; D is unresolved. The CDR3 loop spans 17 amino acids. V was clipped by 5 bases and J by 5 bases, with 19 bases between them. Germline V gives CDR1 MNHEY, CDR2 SVGEGT.

This chain links TRBV7-8 with TRBJ2-4; 14 nucleotides line up with TRBD2. Germline V gene data show CDR1 as SGHVS and CDR2 as FQNEAQ. V lost 5 bases to trimming and J lost 5 bases; unmatched junction nucleotides: 8. This CDR3 is built from 17 residues. The CDR3 is CASSKGLAGVGQNIQYF. CDR3 sequence (DNA): TGTGCCAGCAGCAAGGGACTAGCGGGAGTTGGGCAAAACATTCAGTACTTC.

This chain uses TRBV11-2 with TRBJ2-2, with D tentatively TRBD2 (5 bases). Germline V gene sequence: CDR1 SGHAT, CDR2 FQNNGV. V lost 2 bases, J lost 4 bases, and 14 bases lay in between. This CDR3 is 16 amino acids long. CDR3 loop: CASSLFRRGATGELFF. The DNA for the CDR3 is TGTGCCAGCAGCTTATTTCGTCGGGGTGCCACCGGGGAGCTGTTTTTT.

The chain joins TRBV4-2 to TRBJ2-7; no clear D. Germline V gene sequence: CDR1 LGHNA, CDR2 YNFKEQ. The CDR3 runs to 16 residues. V lost 0 bases to trimming and J lost 0 bases, with 12 bases between them. This CDR3 reads CASSQELRSPSYEQYF. The CDR3 region has the DNA TGTGCCAGCAGCCAAGAATTAAGGAGCCCCTCCTACGAGCAGTACTTC.

This clone appeared once. V and J are TRBV10-1 and TRBJ2-3; D gene ambiguous. Germline loops: CDR1 WNHNN, CDR2 SYGVQD (reference sequence). The length of the CDR3 is 14 residues. The germline V and J ends were trimmed by 0 bases and 1 base, with 5 bases remaining between them. In DNA form, the CDR3 reads TGCGCCAGCAGTGAGTCTGAGGGCACAGATACGCAGTATTTT. Translating it yields CASSESEGTDTQYF.

The J gene is TRBJ2-7, the V gene TRBV6-2 or TRBV6-3; 13 nucleotides match TRBD2. Trimming removed 2 bases from V and 6 bases from J; junction bases left unmatched: 13. This CDR3 region has 18 residues. Germline values: CDR1 MNHEY, CDR2 SVGEGT. The CDR3 here is CASSYPRTSGSASLEQYF. CDR3 coding DNA: TGTGCCAGCAGTTACCCCAGGACTAGCGGGAGTGCTTCCCTCGAGCAGTACTTC.

The chain links TRBV11-2 to TRBJ2-3; 10 positions agree with TRBD2. J gave up 2 bases and V 2 bases, and 10 bases lay outside the gene matches. This CDR3 has 18 amino acids. The germline CDR1 and CDR2 sequences are SGHAT and FQNNGV. The CDR3 is CASSLTRAGGRVTDTQYF. CDR3 sequence (DNA): TGTGCCAGCAGCTTAACGAGAGCGGGGGGGCGGGTCACAGATACGCAGTATTTT.

This clone was detected a few times. The genes are TRBV6-5 and TRBJ1-3; TRBD1 agrees at 10 bases. With V trimmed by 0 bases and J by 3 bases, 2 bases remained unmatched. The germline CDR1 and CDR2 sequences are MNHEY and SVGAGI. The CDR3 consists of 16 residues. The chain's CDR3 is CASSYSTGGFGNTIYF. The CDR3 region has the DNA TGTGCCAGCAGTTACTCGACAGGGGGCTTTGGAAACACCATATATTTT.